This T cell receptor beta chain was sequenced for a study of blood T cell repertoires in COVID-19. Background on the study: Whether acute or convalescent, the COVID-19 samples came from the United States, Italy and Spain. PBMCs, B-cell-depleted T cells, or T cells were the source of the cDNA or gDNA that made up the material.

The CDR3 contains 15 residues. CDR1 and CDR2 (germline): SGHTS, YDEGEE. The trim removed 9 bases at V and 2 bases at J, leaving 12 bases unmatched. Per the original data handling: It was from reference gene primer amplification that nucleated cell counts were estimated. TCRdb keeps only in-frame clones here, not all; method: immunoSEQ multiplex PCR. The V and J calls and the clone size are those of that table, but D and trimming were determined from the DNA. The sample contains more than 150,000 clones, roughly 88% of which appear only once. There are a few counts of this clone. V usage is TRBV5-8 and J usage is TRBJ2-3; 7 bases match TRBD1. This clonotype was obtained from a woman aged 50 to 60 with acute or convalescent COVID-19. The specimen sequenced was peripheral blood. The CDR3 region is CATKQGPQDTDTQYF. CDR3 DNA sequence: TGTGCCACAAAACAGGGGCCCCAAGACACAGATACGCAGTATTTT.